This TCR beta chain comes out of a study of blood T cell repertoires in COVID-19. Clones were read by immunoSEQ multiplex PCR, and TCRdb kept only the in-frame ones, dropping some. The table records about 130,000 clones, over 60% of them present only once. CDR1 MNHEY and CDR2 SVGEGT come from the germline V gene. Trimming shortened V by 2 bases and J by 5 bases, and 9 bases separated the two germline ends. The CDR3 spans 13 residues. The sequence was collected from a woman aged 65 to 85 with acute or convalescent COVID-19. The chain has TRBV6-2 or TRBV6-3 and TRBJ2-5, with D possibly being TRBD1 (6 bases). Sequenced: peripheral blood. CDR3 loop: CASSYQGPETQYF. The CDR3 DNA is TGTGCCAGCAGTTACCAGGGGCCGGAGACCCAGTACTTC.